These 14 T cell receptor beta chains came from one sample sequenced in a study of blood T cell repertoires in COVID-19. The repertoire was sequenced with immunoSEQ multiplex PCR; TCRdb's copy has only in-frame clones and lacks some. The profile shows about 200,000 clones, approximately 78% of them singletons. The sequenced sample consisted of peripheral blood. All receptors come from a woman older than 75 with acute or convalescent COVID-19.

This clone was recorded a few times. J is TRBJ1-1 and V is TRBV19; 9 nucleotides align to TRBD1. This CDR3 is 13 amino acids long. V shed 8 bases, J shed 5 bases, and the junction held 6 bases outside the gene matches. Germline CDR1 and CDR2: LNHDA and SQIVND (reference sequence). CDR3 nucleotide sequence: TGTGCCAGTGCCGGGACAGGGAGGACTGAAGCTTTCTTT. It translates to CASAGTGRTEAFF.

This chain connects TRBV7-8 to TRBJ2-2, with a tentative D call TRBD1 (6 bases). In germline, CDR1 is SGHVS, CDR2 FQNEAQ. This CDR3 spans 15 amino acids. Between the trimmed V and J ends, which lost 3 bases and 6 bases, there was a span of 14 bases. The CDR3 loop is CASSFRGGLAGELFF. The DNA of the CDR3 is TGTGCCAGCAGCTTTCGAGGGGGATTGGCCGGGGAGCTGTTTTTT.

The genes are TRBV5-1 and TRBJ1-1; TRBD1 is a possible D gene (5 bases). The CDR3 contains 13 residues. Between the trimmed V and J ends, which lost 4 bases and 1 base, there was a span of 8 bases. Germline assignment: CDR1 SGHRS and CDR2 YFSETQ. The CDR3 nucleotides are TGCGCCAGCAGCCAACAGGAGAACACTGAAGCTTTCTTT. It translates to CASSQQENTEAFF. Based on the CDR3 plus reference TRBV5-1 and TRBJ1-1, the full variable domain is KAGVTQTPRYLIKTRGQQVTLSCSPISGHRSVSWYQQTPGQGLQFLFEYFSETQRNKGNFPGRFSGRQFSNSRSEMNVSTLELGDSALYLCASSQQENTEAFFGQGTRLTVV.

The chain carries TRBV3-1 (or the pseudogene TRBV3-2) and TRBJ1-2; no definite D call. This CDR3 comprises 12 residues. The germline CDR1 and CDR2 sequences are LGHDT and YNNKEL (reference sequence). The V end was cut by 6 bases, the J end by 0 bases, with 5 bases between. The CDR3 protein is CASRLANYGYTF. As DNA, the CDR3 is TGTGCCAGCAGATTAGCTAACTATGGCTACACCTTC.

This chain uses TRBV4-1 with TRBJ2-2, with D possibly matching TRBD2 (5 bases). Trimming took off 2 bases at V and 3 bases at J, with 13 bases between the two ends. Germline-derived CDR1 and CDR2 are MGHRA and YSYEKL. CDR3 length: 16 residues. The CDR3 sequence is CASSQSSGAYTGELFF. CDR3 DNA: TGCGCCAGCAGCCAATCCAGCGGAGCTTACACCGGGGAGCTGTTTTTT.

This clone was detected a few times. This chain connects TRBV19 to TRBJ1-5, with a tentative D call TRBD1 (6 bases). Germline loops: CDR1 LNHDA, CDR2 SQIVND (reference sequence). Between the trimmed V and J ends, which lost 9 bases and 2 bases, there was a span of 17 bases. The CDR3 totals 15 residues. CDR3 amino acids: CASLLGHGGNQPQHF. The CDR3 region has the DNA TGTGCCAGCCTCCTGGGACATGGAGGCAATCAGCCCCAGCATTTT.

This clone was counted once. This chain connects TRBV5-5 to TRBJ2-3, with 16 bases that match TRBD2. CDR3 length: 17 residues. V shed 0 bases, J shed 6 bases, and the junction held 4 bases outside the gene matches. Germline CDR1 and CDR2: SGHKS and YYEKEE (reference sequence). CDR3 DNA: TGTGCCAGCAGCTTGGCGTGGGGACTAGCGGGAGGGGATACGCAGTATTTT. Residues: CASSLAWGLAGGDTQYF.

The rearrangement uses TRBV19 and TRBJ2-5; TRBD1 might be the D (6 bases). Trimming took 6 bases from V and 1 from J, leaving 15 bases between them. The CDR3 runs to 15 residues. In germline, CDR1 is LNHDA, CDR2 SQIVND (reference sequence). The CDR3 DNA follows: TGTGCCAGTAGAACTGACCACAGGGCCCAAGAGACCCAGTACTTC. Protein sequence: CASRTDHRAQETQYF.

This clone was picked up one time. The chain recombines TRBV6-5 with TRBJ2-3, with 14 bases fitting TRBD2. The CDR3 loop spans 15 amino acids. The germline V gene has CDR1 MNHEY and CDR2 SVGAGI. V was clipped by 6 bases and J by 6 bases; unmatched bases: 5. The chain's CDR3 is CASRKGLAGVDTQYF. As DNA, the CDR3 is TGTGCCAGCAGGAAGGGACTAGCGGGAGTGGATACGCAGTATTTT.

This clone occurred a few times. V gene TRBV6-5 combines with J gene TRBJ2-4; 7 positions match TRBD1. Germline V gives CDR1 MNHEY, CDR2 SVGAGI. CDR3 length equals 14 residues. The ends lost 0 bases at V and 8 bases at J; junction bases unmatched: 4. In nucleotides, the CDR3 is TGTGCCAGCAGTTACTCGAGACAGGGAGACATTCAGTACTTC. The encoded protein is CASSYSRQGDIQYF.

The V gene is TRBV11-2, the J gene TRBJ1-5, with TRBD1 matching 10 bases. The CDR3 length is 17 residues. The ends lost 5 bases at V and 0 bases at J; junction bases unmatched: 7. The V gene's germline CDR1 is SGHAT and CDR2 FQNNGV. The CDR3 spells CASSPGQGGSSNQPQHF. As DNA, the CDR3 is TGTGCCAGCAGCCCCGGACAGGGGGGGAGTAGCAATCAGCCCCAGCATTTT. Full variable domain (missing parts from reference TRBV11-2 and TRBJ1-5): EAGVAQSPRYKIIEKRQSVAFWCNPISGHATLYWYQQILGQGPKLLIQFQNNGVVDDSQLPKDRFSAERLKGVDSTLKIQPAKLEDSAVYLCASSPGQGGSSNQPQHFGDGTRLSIL.

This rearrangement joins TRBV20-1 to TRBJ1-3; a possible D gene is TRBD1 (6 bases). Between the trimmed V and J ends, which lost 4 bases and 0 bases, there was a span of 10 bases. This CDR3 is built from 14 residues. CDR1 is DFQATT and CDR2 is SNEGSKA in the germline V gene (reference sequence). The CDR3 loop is CSAIDRNSGNTIYF. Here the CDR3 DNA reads TGCAGTGCTATTGACAGGAACTCTGGAAACACCATATATTTT.

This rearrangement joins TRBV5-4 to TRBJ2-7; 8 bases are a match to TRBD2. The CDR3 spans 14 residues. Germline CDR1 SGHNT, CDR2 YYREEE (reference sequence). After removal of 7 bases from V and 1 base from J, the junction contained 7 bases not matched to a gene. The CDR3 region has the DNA TGTGCCAGCCGATTGGGACTAGGGTCCTACGAGCAGTACTTC. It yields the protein CASRLGLGSYEQYF. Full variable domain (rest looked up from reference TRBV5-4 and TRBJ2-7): ETGVTQSPTHLIKTRGQQVTLRCSSQSGHNTVSWYQQALGQGPQFIFQYYREEENGRGNFPPRFSGLQFPNYSSELNVNALELDDSALYLCASRLGLGSYEQYFGPGTRLTVT.

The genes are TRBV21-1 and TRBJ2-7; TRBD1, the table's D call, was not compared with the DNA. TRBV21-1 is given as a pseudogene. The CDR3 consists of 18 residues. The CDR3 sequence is CASSIPPPGGTGIYEQYF. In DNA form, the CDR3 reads TGTGCCAGCAGCATCCCTCCCCCCGGCGGGACAGGGATCTACGAGCAGTACTTC.